The 22 T cell receptor beta chains below all came from one sample that was sequenced in a study of Graves' ophthalmopathy and Graves' hyperthyroidism. As the template, RNA transcripts were used to amplify TCR beta CDR3 regions. The first round was an RT-PCR with HTBI primers, and the second round was a multiplex PCR. TCRdb re-called the multiplex PCR reads with MiXCR, one entry per CDR3 protein. The top ten hold 7% of the sample, which has about 390,000 distinct CDR3 sequences, roughly 14% seen once. Sequenced input: peripheral blood. The receptors were sampled from a woman in her late teens or twenties with stable Graves' hyperthyroidism.

This clonotype has only a few counts. The rearrangement links TRBV2 to TRBJ2-2; the D gene could be TRBD1 or TRBD2 (5 bases each). Trimming took 8 bases from V and 5 from J, leaving 12 bases between them. There are 13 residues in the CDR3. Germline CDR1 reads SNHLY; CDR2 reads FYNNEI. The CDR3 DNA reads as TGTGCCAGCTTAAGACAGCGGACCGGGGAGCTGTTTTTT. Translation: CASLRQRTGELFF.

This clonotype was counted ten times or more. The chain uses TRBV7-2 and TRBJ1-2; D unresolved. The CDR3 is 13 amino acids. The ends were cut back, 5 bases at V and 2 bases at J, with 9 bases in the middle. Germline CDR1 is SGHTA and CDR2 is FQGNSA. CDR3 DNA sequence: TGTGCCAGCAGCGACGGGATAAACTATGGCTACACCTTC. This gives the protein CASSDGINYGYTF. The variable domain in full, completed from reference TRBV7-2 and TRBJ1-2, reads GAGVSQSPSNKVTEKGKDVELRCDPISGHTALYWYRQSLGQGLEFLIYFQGNSAPDKSGLPSDRFSAERTGGSVSTLTIQRTQQEDSAVYLCASSDGINYGYTFGSGTRLTVV.

This clonotype was seen more than once but under ten times. A read error may be the cause here, since a much bigger clone is one base away. The V call is TRBV29-1, the J call TRBJ1-2; 10 nucleotides align to TRBD1. The CDR3 is made up of 13 amino acids. The V gene's germline CDR1 is SQVTM and CDR2 ANQGSEA. The CDR3 here is CSAIKTGGYGYSF. For the CDR3, the DNA is TGCAGCGCAATTAAGACAGGGGGCTATGGCTACTCCTTC.

In its sample, this clonotype was seen many times. The chain is built from TRBV5-1 and TRBJ1-1; TRBD1 agrees at 7 bases. V was pared by 5 bases and J by 7 bases, with 20 bases of the junction left unmatched. The CDR3 covers 17 residues. Germline V CDR1 and CDR2: SGHRS, YFSETQ. The DNA for the CDR3 is TGCGCCAGCAGAGCTACCGGGACAGTGATCCCCAGCGGTGAAGCTTTCTTT. This gives the protein CASRATGTVIPSGEAFF.

At least ten counts were recorded for this clonotype. The chain employs TRBV12-3 or TRBV12-4 and TRBJ2-7, with D unresolved. Trimming left V 6 bases short and J 3 bases short, with 15 bases between. The CDR3 sequence is 14 residues long. In DNA, the CDR3 is TGTGCCAGCAGCCAAAAGCCCCCGAACTACGAGCAGTACTTC. This gives the protein CASSQKPPNYEQYF.

The sample holds many counts of this clonotype. The J gene is TRBJ1-6, the V gene TRBV7-9; 7 bases are a match to TRBD1. Germline values: CDR1 SEHNR, CDR2 FQNEAQ (reference sequence). The CDR3 loop spans 14 amino acids. V lost 1 base and J lost 10; bases outside the gene matches: 4. The CDR3 spells CASSLGDSQSPLHF. The CDR3 DNA reads as TGTGCCAGCAGCTTAGGGGACAGTCAGTCACCCCTCCACTTT.

This clonotype was detected ten times or more. This chain uses TRBV11-3 with TRBJ2-5; 10 bases are a match to TRBD2. Germline V gives CDR1 SGHNT, CDR2 YENEEA. The CDR3 has 16 amino acids. The trim removed 2 bases at V and 4 bases at J, leaving 7 bases unmatched. The CDR3 DNA is TGTGCCAGCAGCTTATACAGCGGGGGGGCTGGAGAGACCCAGTACTTC. This translates into CASSLYSGGAGETQYF. Full variable domain (missing parts from reference TRBV11-3 and TRBJ2-5): EAGVVQSPRYKIIEKKQPVAFWCNPISGHNTLYWYLQNLGQGPELLIRYENEEAVDDSQLPKDRFSAERLKGVDSTLKIQPAELGDSAVYLCASSLYSGGAGETQYFGPGTRLLVL.

This clonotype was recorded many times. The genes are TRBV28 and TRBJ2-2; D unresolved. The V gene lost 3 bases and the J gene lost 5 bases, with 4 bases spanning the gap. The CDR3 is 12 amino acids. Germline lookup yields CDR1 MDHEN and CDR2 SYDVKM. The CDR3 protein is CASSFLTGELFF. The CDR3 DNA reads TGTGCCAGCAGTTTTTTAACCGGGGAGCTGTTTTTT.

Notes on this clonotype: The conserved closing phenylalanine or tryptophan is absent in this CDR3, likely reflecting a read error. The chain is built from TRBV13 and TRBJ2-7; 7 bases line up with TRBD2. V was clipped by 5 bases and J by 0 bases; unmatched bases: 4. Germline lookup yields CDR1 PRHDT and CDR2 FYEKMQ (reference sequence). The CDR3 has 14 residues. The CDR3 is CASSPRGDSYEQYS. The CDR3 DNA reads TGTGCCAGCAGCCCCCGGGGGGACTCCTACGAGCAGTACTCC.

This clonotype was detected many times. The V and J genes are TRBV20-1 and TRBJ1-1; D unclear. The CDR3 extends over 11 amino acids. Trimming cost V 6 bases and J 7 bases, with 12 bases left between them. Looked up from germline, CDR1 is DFQATT and CDR2 is SNEGSKA (reference sequence). CDR3 region: CSALPWVEAFF. CDR3 nucleotides: TGCAGTGCCCTCCCGTGGGTTGAAGCTTTCTTT.

This clonotype appeared many times. The chain combines TRBV2 with TRBJ2-7, with 7 bases fitting TRBD1. The ends lost 7 bases at V and 7 bases at J; junction bases unmatched: 7. Germline CDR1 SNHLY, CDR2 FYNNEI. The CDR3 contains 12 residues. The CDR3 DNA sequence: TGTGCCAGCACCCAGACAGGGCGGGAGCAGTACTTC. Translation: CASTQTGREQYF.

The sample holds many counts of this clonotype. The chain couples TRBV29-1 to TRBJ1-1, with a possible D match to TRBD1 (6 bases). Trimming cost V 7 bases and J 0 bases, with 12 bases left between them. Germline CDR1 and CDR2: SQVTM and ANQGSEA. The CDR3 spans 13 residues. CDR3 region: CSGEDSMNTEAFF. CDR3 nucleotide sequence: TGCAGCGGGGAGGACAGTATGAACACTGAAGCTTTCTTT.

A few counts support this clonotype. The V call is TRBV5-1, the J call TRBJ2-6, with 13 positions matching TRBD2. The germline V gene has CDR1 SGHRS and CDR2 YFSETQ. Trimming took 4 bases from V and 0 from J; bases not matched to a gene: 4. The CDR3 spans 18 residues. DNA for the CDR3: TGCGCCAGCAGCCCCCGGACTAGCGGGGGCTCTGGGGCCAACGTCCTGACTTTC. This codes for CASSPRTSGGSGANVLTF. The full variable domain, rest sourced from reference TRBV5-1 and TRBJ2-6, is KAGVTQTPRYLIKTRGQQVTLSCSPISGHRSVSWYQQTPGQGLQFLFEYFSETQRNKGNFPGRFSGRQFSNSRSEMNVSTLELGDSALYLCASSPRTSGGSGANVLTFGAGSRLTVL.

The V gene is TRBV27, the J gene TRBJ2-3; D tentatively reads TRBD1 or TRBD2 (5 bases each). Trimming pared 8 bases from V and 5 bases from J, leaving 29 bases between. The CDR3 has 18 amino acids. Germline CDR1 and CDR2: MNHEY and SMNVEV (reference sequence). The DNA of the CDR3 is TGTGCCAGCCAGTTTAGAGGGGACGGGATCCAGCTAGGAGATACGCAGTATTTT. Protein product: CASQFRGDGIQLGDTQYF.

This clonotype was recorded at least ten times. The V call is TRBV19, the J call TRBJ1-6; D unclear. CDR1 LNHDA and CDR2 SQIVND come from the germline V gene (reference sequence). The CDR3 contains 16 residues. Between the trimmed V and J ends, which lost 1 base and 1 base, there was a span of 8 bases. The CDR3 DNA sequence: TGTGCCAGTAGTATAGTTAAACAGTCCTATAATTCACCCCTCCACTTT. This encodes CASSIVKQSYNSPLHF.

This clonotype showed up just a few times. J is TRBJ2-5 and V is TRBV19; tentative D call: TRBD2 (6 bases). Deletions cut 3 bases from V and 5 bases from J, with 13 bases between. The CDR3 extends over 14 amino acids. The germline V gene encodes CDR1 LNHDA and CDR2 SQIVND (reference sequence). CDR3 DNA: TGTGCCAGTAGTATCGGGGGTAGCCAGGAGACCCAGTACTTC. Protein: CASSIGGSQETQYF.

In its sample, this clonotype was seen many times. This chain joins TRBV7-2 and TRBJ2-2, with 8 positions matching TRBD2. V dropped 8 bases and J dropped 5; count of bases not matched to a gene: 7. Germline CDR1 is SGHTA and CDR2 is FQGNSA. This CDR3 is 14 amino acids long. CDR3 sequence (DNA): TGTGCCAGCGTGGGAACGGGGGGGACCGGGGAGCTGTTTTTT. This translates into CASVGTGGTGELFF.

The CDR3 nucleotides are TGTGCCAGCAGTTCGCCGGGACAGGGGGCTGACTATGGCTACACCTTC. This gives the protein CASSSPGQGADYGYTF. The gene calls are TRBV11-2 and TRBJ1-2, with 12 positions matching TRBD1. V was pared by 6 bases and J by 3 bases, with 8 bases of the junction left unmatched. From germline, CDR1 is SGHAT and CDR2 FQNNGV. The CDR3 covers 16 residues.

There are many counts of this clonotype. The chain recombines TRBV10-2 with TRBJ1-3; TRBD1 is a possible D gene (5 bases). The CDR3 totals 17 residues. Germline V CDR1 and CDR2: WSHSY, SAAADI. Deletions cut 8 bases from V and 3 bases from J, with 23 bases between. The DNA of the CDR3 is TGCGCCAGCCGACGGCGGAATACAGGCGCCTATGGAAACACCATATATTTT. Translated, it gives CASRRRNTGAYGNTIYF.

The J gene is TRBJ2-4, the V gene TRBV7-3; possibly TRBD1 or TRBD2 for D (5 bases each). The J call may not be correct, given that the DNA end is closer to TRBJ2-5. This CDR3 comprises 16 residues. Germline loops: CDR1 SGHTA, CDR2 FQGTGA. As DNA, the CDR3 is TGTGCCAGCAGCGCAATAGGAACGGGACCGCCGGGGACCCAGTACTTC. Its protein is CASSAIGTGPPGTQYF.

This clonotype has a handful of counts. The J gene is TRBJ2-7, the V gene TRBV18; no definite D call. This CDR3 is 13 amino acids long. Germline loops: CDR1 KGHSH, CDR2 LQKENI. V gave up 4 bases and J gave up 4 bases, with 11 bases separating them. The CDR3 bases are TGTGCCAGCTCACTGCAGGCAAGATACGAGCAGTACTTC. Translating it yields CASSLQARYEQYF.

This rearrangement joins TRBV20-1 to TRBJ2-7; D remains ambiguous. The V gene's germline CDR1 is DFQATT and CDR2 SNEGSKA (reference sequence). This CDR3 spans 14 amino acids. V lost 3 bases, J lost 1 base, and 13 bases lay in between. The CDR3 sequence is CSASQVSASYEQYF. The CDR3 coding sequence is TGCAGTGCTAGCCAAGTCAGTGCTTCCTACGAGCAGTACTTC.